The sequence of this T cell receptor beta chain was determined in a study of T cell responses to AZD1222 COVID-19 vaccine. General observations from the study: When two AZD1222 doses had been given, Spike-specific TCR breadth and depth rose. Repertoire sampling was restricted to post-peak T cell response timepoints.

As to this clone: Its antigen is as yet unknown.

The repertoire was sequenced with immunoSEQ multiplex PCR; TCRdb's copy has only in-frame clones and lacks some. The sample comprises roughly 150,000 clones, roughly nine tenths of which are singletons, and 4.5% to 6% rests with the top ten. The ends were cut back, 2 bases at V and 3 bases at J, with 10 bases in the middle. Germline V gene lookup returns CDR1 MNHEY and CDR2 SVGAGI. The CDR3 sequence is 14 residues long. The J gene is TRBJ1-2, the V gene TRBV6-5, with D maybe TRBD1 (6 bases). Sequenced material: peripheral blood, taken on day 0 of AZD1222 vaccination. This receptor was identified in an adult in good health. CDR3 amino acids: CASSYAGVDYGYTF. CDR3 nucleotide sequence: TGTGCCAGCAGTTACGCAGGGGTAGACTATGGCTACACCTTC.